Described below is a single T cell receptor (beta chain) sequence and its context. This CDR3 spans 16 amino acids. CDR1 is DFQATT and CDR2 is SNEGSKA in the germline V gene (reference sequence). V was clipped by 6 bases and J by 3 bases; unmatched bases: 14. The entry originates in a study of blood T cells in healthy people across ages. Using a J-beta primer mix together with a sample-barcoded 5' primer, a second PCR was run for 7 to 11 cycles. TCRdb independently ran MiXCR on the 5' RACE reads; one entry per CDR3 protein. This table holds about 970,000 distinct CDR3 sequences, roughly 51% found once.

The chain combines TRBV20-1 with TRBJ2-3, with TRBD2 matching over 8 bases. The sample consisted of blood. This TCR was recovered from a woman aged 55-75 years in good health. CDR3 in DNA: TGCAGTGCCAAGACCCAGACGGGGGGGAAAACAGATACGCAGTATTTT. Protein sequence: CSAKTQTGGKTDTQYF.